This TCR beta chain was identified during a study of blood T cell repertoires in COVID-19. The overall study: Sources were T cells, B-cell-depleted T cells, or PBMCs; the material itself was cDNA or gDNA.

Here immunoSEQ multiplex PCR was the method, and the copy in TCRdb shows in-frame clones only, minus some. The sample lists approximately 150,000 clones, approximately 90% occurring once. This study enrolled people aged about 18 to 90 from approximately 25 US geographic areas. The source of this sequence is a middle-aged woman who had been exposed to COVID-19. Sequences were obtained from PBMCs or T cells enriched from blood (not recorded which).

CDR3 in DNA: TGTGCCAGATTGCGGGGGGCACGAGATCAGCCCCAGCATTTT. It specifies CARLRGARDQPQHF. The chain links TRBV25-1 to TRBJ1-5; a possible D gene is TRBD1 (6 bases). This CDR3 is built from 14 residues. The V end was cut by 9 bases, the J end by 5 bases, with 17 bases between. Germline V lookup: CDR1 MGHDK, CDR2 SYGVNS.